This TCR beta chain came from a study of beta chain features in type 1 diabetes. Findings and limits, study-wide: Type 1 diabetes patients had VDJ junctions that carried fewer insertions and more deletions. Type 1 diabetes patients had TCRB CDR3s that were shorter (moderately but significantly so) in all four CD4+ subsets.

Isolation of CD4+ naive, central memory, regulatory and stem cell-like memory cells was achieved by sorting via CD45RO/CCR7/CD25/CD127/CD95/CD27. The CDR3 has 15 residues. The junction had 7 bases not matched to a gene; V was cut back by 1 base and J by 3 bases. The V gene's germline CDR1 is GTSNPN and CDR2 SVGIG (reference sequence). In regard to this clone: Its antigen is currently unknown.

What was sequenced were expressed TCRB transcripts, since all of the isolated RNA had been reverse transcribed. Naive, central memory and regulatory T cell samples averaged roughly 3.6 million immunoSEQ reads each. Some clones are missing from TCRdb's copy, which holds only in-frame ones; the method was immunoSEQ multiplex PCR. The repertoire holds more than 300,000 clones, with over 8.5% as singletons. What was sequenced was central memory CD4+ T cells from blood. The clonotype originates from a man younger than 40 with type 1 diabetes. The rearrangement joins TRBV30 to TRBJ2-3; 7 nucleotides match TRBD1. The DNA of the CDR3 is TGTGCCTGGAGTGGCCTCGGGACAGATACAGATACGCAGTATTTT. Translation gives CAWSGLGTDTDTQYF. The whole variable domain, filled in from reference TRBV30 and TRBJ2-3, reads SQTIHQWPATLVQPVGSPLSLECTVEGTSNPNLYWYRQAAGRGLQLLFYSVGIGQISSEVPQNLSASRPQDRQFILSSKKLLLSDSGFYLCAWSGLGTDTDTQYFGPGTRLTVL.